This TCR beta chain came from a study of molecular identifiers for immune sequencing clone quantification (dated by TCRdb to the late 2010s). Study-level background: In a replicate experiment, RNA from around 18,000 or 91,000 naive CD8 T cells was split into five aliquots, four of which were sequenced. This methods study benchmarked molecular-identifier clustering-based TCR repertoire sequencing (MIDCIRS) and TCR RNA copy counting, using CD8 T cells to do so. Paper-wide results and their limitations: Highly expanded clone sizes could be underestimated if identical TCR molecules share a barcode. In CMV-specific effector cells, over 99% of molecules were held by clones above 20 RNA copies, whereas under 1% of molecules were held by such clones in naive cells. Modeling indicated roughly 3.2 TCR RNA copies recovered per cell, compared with around 10 by digital PCR, which implies a capture efficiency of approximately 29%. Naive libraries contained spiked-in Jurkat TCR RNA (approximately nine copies' worth), which is not part of the donor repertoire. Spiked-in Jurkat TCR RNA equivalent to a single cell was reported to be detectable even among fewer than 1.2 million naive CD8 T cells. When barcode sub-clustering was left out, chimeric consensus sequences inflated TCR diversity, with chimeras reaching as high as 47%.

Of note for this clonotype: Its antigen remains unidentified. No base quality information exists; no much larger clone differs at one position.

Libraries of naive CD8 T cells were built from anywhere between about 17,000 and 1,000,000 sorted cells, with 10%, 30% or 50% of the purified RNA used. Naive CD8 T cells, defined as CD8+CD4-CCR7+CD45RA+, were FACS-sorted into RLT Plus buffer on a BD FACSAria II. Detection sensitivity was tested by spiking Jurkat RNA equal to roughly nine TCR copies' worth into samples containing 20,000-1,000,000 naive CD8 T cells. CD8 T cells were enriched with RosetteSep CD8+ T Cell Enrichment Cocktail and Ficoll-Paque, followed by ACK red cell lysis. Library preparation was by PCR. This sample was sequenced with a NextSeq 500. Bulk TCR libraries were generated as previously described, with the TCR primers listed in Table S5 used. Total RNA was purified with the Qiagen AllPrep DNA/RNA kit. Before analysis, reads from multiple sequencing runs of the same library were pooled. The study's own analysis went as follows. Reads were retained only if the reads had an exact TCR constant sequence, and the retained reads were trimmed to 150 nt and grouped according to their 12-nt molecular barcodes. Within each barcode group, reads were sub-clustered at a 15% Levenshtein threshold, and quality-weighted consensus sequences were built per RNA molecule. Non-functional sequences were discarded, and so were lower-count sequences lying one edit away from another sequence. Barcode sub-clusters with fewer than 20% of the maximum read count were removed, based on fitting two negative binomial distributions. Using fastp trimming at Q25 and MiXCR clonotype assembly, TCRdb reanalyzed the public sequencing data and kept in-frame beta chains. CDR3 protein sequences are deduplicated, and each keeps its most common genes and DNA. The V and J calls reflect TCRdb's pipeline rather than the authors' work. This sample gives more than 95,000 distinct CDR3 sequences in total; approximately 25% of them show up just once. The ten largest make up 0.94% of the sample.

The sequence derives from a human donor in good health. Some libraries in this study had Jurkat cell RNA spiked in. Sample: naive CD8+ T cells from blood, with Jurkat cell RNA spiked in. This specimen's cell subset or site label, interpreted: FACS-sorted CD8+CD4-CCR7+CD45RA+ naive T cells.

The sequenced DNA is TGCGCCAGCAGCCAAGATCCCCCTACAGGGTGGGTCTCCTACGAGCAGTACTTC. Translated, this gives CASSQDPPTGWVSYEQYF. The rearrangement combines TRBV4-1 with TRBJ2-7; matching of 6 bases hints at TRBD1 as the D gene. CDR1 and CDR2 were assigned from the germline V gene as MGHRA and YSYEKL. V and J are truncated by 0 bases and 0 bases respectively, leaving an intervening sequence of 18 bases. The CDR3 sequence holds 18 residues, the cysteine and phenylalanine included. Only the CDR3 DNA is retained, 54 bases long and in frame from the first base.